This T cell receptor (beta chain) was captured in a study of cytomegalovirus exposure and HLA in healthy donors. Study results and caveats: CMV serostatus was the sole immune exposure information available. Later on, an analysis showed TCR association rates differing by HLA locus, with DRB1 the most and HLA-C the fewest.

The PCR made use of 60 Vbeta and 13 Jbeta primers. The method was immunoSEQ multiplex PCR; TCRdb's version includes in-frame clones alone and lacks a portion of them. The sample comprises under 85,000 clones, roughly 78% of which are singletons, and approximately 4.2% rests with the top ten. This CDR3 region has 14 residues. The germline V and J ends were trimmed by 0 bases and 6 bases, with 10 bases remaining between them. Germline lookup yields CDR1 MNHEY and CDR2 SVGAGI. Turning to this clone: Its antigen remains unidentified.

The sequencing sample was made of PBMCs. The V and J genes are TRBV6-5 and TRBJ2-3, with D possibly TRBD1 on 5 matching bases. This receptor was identified in a woman aged 25 to 39 in good health and CMV-seronegative. This CDR3 is CASSYSQALDTQYF. For the CDR3, the DNA is TGTGCCAGCAGTTACTCACAGGCCTTGGATACGCAGTATTTT.